Listed here are 23 T cell receptor beta chains from one sample, sequenced in a study of T cell responses to AZD1222 COVID-19 vaccine. Using immunoSEQ multiplex PCR, the repertoire was profiled, and TCRdb retains in-frame clones only, with some absent. Here the sample spans some 150,000 clones, about 93% being singletons. Source: peripheral blood, taken on day 0 of MenACWY control vaccination. Every receptor here comes from an adult in good health.

The V call is TRBV7-9, the J call TRBJ1-1, with D unresolved. CDR3 size: 15 residues. Germline V gene lookup returns CDR1 SEHNR and CDR2 FQNEAQ (reference sequence). Trimming stripped 0 bases from V and 1 base from J, with 9 bases between. CDR3 loop: CASSLAKGQNTEAFF. In nucleotides, the CDR3 is TGTGCCAGCAGCTTAGCGAAGGGCCAGAACACTGAAGCTTTCTTT.

In its sample, this clone was seen a few times. The chain recombines TRBV2 with TRBJ2-7, with no clear D. The CDR3 is 14 amino acids. The germline gives CDR1 SNHLY, CDR2 FYNNEI. Trimming took 4 bases from V and 2 from J, leaving 12 bases between them. The CDR3 coding sequence is TGTGCCAGCAGTGCCCCCGGACCCGCCTACGAGCAGTACTTC. This sequence encodes CASSAPGPAYEQYF. Using reference TRBV2 and TRBJ2-7 for the parts outside the CDR3, the full variable domain is EPEVTQTPSHQVTQMGQEVILRCVPISNHLYFYWYRQILGQKVEFLVSFYNNEISEKSEIFDDQFSVERPDGSNFTLKIRSTKLEDSAMYFCASSAPGPAYEQYFGPGTRLTVT.

With respect to this clone: The same CDR3 can be traced to other DNA sequences in this sample. The J gene is TRBJ1-5, the V gene TRBV27; 10 bases line up with TRBD1. Germline CDR1 and CDR2: MNHEY and SMNVEV (reference sequence). V shed 6 bases and J 2 bases; nucleotides not matched to a gene: 4. This CDR3 region has 15 residues. CDR3 region: CASSLGTGGNQPQHF. CDR3 coding DNA: TGTGCCAGCAGCCTCGGGACAGGGGGCAATCAGCCCCAGCATTTT.

CDR3 sequence: CAISPVVSTEAFF. CDR3 in DNA: TGTGCCATCAGTCCAGTGGTGAGCACTGAAGCTTTCTTT. The chain employs TRBV10-3 and TRBJ1-1; D is undetermined. This CDR3 comprises 13 residues. Per germline, CDR1 ENHRY and CDR2 SYGVKD. The V end was cut by 5 bases, the J end by 4 bases, with 11 bases between.

The rearrangement links TRBV2 to TRBJ1-2; TRBD1 aligns across 9 bases. Per germline, CDR1 SNHLY and CDR2 FYNNEI. The V gene end was trimmed by 3 bases and the J gene end by 2 bases; junction bases not matched to a gene: 1. The CDR3 spans 14 residues. In DNA form, the CDR3 reads TGTGCCAGCAGTGAGGGACAGGGCAACTATGGCTACACCTTC. Protein: CASSEGQGNYGYTF.

For the CDR3, the DNA is TGTGCCAGCAGCTCGAAGGTACTAGCGGGGGCCTCCAGCTTGGAGACCCAGTACTTC. It yields the protein CASSSKVLAGASSLETQYF. This sequence joins TRBV5-4 and TRBJ2-5, with 11 bases that match TRBD2. The trim removed 3 bases at V and 5 bases at J, leaving 18 bases unmatched. Germline CDR1 is SGHNT and CDR2 is YYREEE (reference sequence). The CDR3 loop spans 19 amino acids.

This clone was detected once. CDR3 nucleotides: TGTGCCACCAGCAGGGACCTCGGGACAGGATTCGACGAGCAGTACTTC. Its translation: CATSRDLGTGFDEQYF. This sequence joins TRBV15 and TRBJ2-7; 8 nucleotides agree with TRBD1. Germline loops: CDR1 LNHNV, CDR2 YYDKDF (reference sequence). The V and J ends lost 3 bases and 5 bases, in that order; junction bases with no gene match: 12. The CDR3 has 16 residues.

CDR3: CASSYGPSGANVLTF. CDR3 nucleotides: TGTGCCAGCAGTTACGGCCCCTCTGGGGCCAACGTCCTGACTTTC. The chain joins TRBV6-5 to TRBJ2-6; D is uncertain. This CDR3 is 15 amino acids long. In germline, CDR1 is MNHEY, CDR2 SVGAGI. The ends were cut back, 2 bases at V and 0 bases at J, with 5 bases in the middle.

This clone was detected only once. The chain carries TRBV7-9 and TRBJ1-3, with D unclear. Trimming shortened V by 3 bases and J by 4 bases, and 13 bases separated the two germline ends. The CDR3 has 15 amino acids. Germline values: CDR1 SEHNR, CDR2 FQNEAQ (reference sequence). The CDR3 loop is CASSFYSLEGNTIYF. CDR3 bases: TGTGCCAGCAGCTTCTACAGTTTGGAGGGAAACACCATATATTTT.

The CDR3: CASSFGDGYTF. CDR3 coding DNA: TGTGCCAGCAGTTTCGGGGATGGCTACACCTTC. This rearrangement joins TRBV6-6 to TRBJ1-2; D ambiguous. Germline loops: CDR1 MNHNY, CDR2 SVGAGI (reference sequence). This CDR3 contains 11 residues. Trimming left V 4 bases short and J 6 bases short, with 6 bases between.

The genes are TRBV29-1 and TRBJ2-5; D call uncertain. The CDR3 extends over 13 amino acids. Germline V lookup: CDR1 SQVTM, CDR2 ANQGSEA. Trimming pared 4 bases from V and 0 bases from J, leaving 9 bases between. CDR3: CSVVAAYQETQYF. As DNA, the CDR3 is TGCAGCGTTGTCGCAGCGTACCAAGAGACCCAGTACTTC. The full variable domain, in which reference TRBV29-1 and TRBJ2-5 provide the parts outside the CDR3, is SAVISQKPSRDICQRGTSLTIQCQVDSQVTMMFWYRQQPGQSLTLIATANQGSEATYESGFVIDKFPISRPNLTFSTLTVSNMSPEDSSIYLCSVVAAYQETQYFGPGTRLLVL.

J is TRBJ1-1 and V is TRBV27; D is ambiguous. Germline assignment: CDR1 MNHEY and CDR2 SMNVEV (reference sequence). Between the trimmed V and J ends, which lost 3 bases and 11 bases, there was a span of 10 bases. The CDR3 loop spans 11 amino acids. As DNA, the CDR3 is TGTGCCAGCAGTTTTGCGGGAGATGCTTTCTTT. Translating gives CASSFAGDAFF.

This chain joins TRBV3-1 (or the pseudogene TRBV3-2) and TRBJ1-2, with no clear D. CDR3 size: 13 residues. Germline V gene lookup returns CDR1 LGHDT and CDR2 YNNKEL (reference sequence). Trimming removed 4 bases from V and 3 bases from J, with 9 bases in between. CDR3 amino acids: CASSPDGYYGYTF. Written as DNA, the CDR3 is TGTGCCAGCAGCCCGGACGGATACTATGGCTACACCTTC.

This chain links TRBV20-1 with TRBJ2-5; D perhaps matches TRBD2 (5 bases). From germline, CDR1 is DFQATT and CDR2 SNEGSKA (reference sequence). Trimming took 6 bases from V and 4 from J, leaving 6 bases between them. The CDR3 runs 10 residues. The DNA for the CDR3 is TGCAGTGCGGGGAGAGAGACCCAGTACTTC. It encodes CSAGRETQYF.

The chain employs TRBV6-1 and TRBJ2-1; 11 nucleotides line up with TRBD1. V gave up 4 bases and J gave up 11 bases; unmatched junction bases: 13. The CDR3 runs 16 residues. Germline CDR1 reads MNHNS; CDR2 reads SASEGT. In DNA, the CDR3 is TGTGCCAGCAGTGTTCGGACAGGGGGCCTCCAGGGACAGCAGTTCTTC. It yields the protein CASSVRTGGLQGQQFF.

The chain uses TRBV6-5 and TRBJ1-5; D may be TRBD1 (6 bases). Germline loops: CDR1 MNHEY, CDR2 SVGAGI. Trimming removed 6 bases from V and 9 bases from J, with 15 bases in between. The CDR3 is 13 amino acids. DNA of the CDR3: TGTGCCAGCAGCTCAGGGGTCGGGGGGCCCCAGCATTTT. Translated: CASSSGVGGPQHF.

This chain connects TRBV19 to TRBJ1-2; maybe TRBD1 (5 bases). CDR1 is LNHDA and CDR2 is SQIVND in the germline V gene (reference sequence). CDR3 size: 14 residues. With 5 bases removed from V and 2 bases from J, the gap between germline ends came to 12 bases. CDR3 DNA: TGTGCCAGTAGTGTAGGGGCGGTGAACTATGGCTACACCTTC. The encoded protein is CASSVGAVNYGYTF.

This clone was seen a single time. The genes are TRBV19 and TRBJ2-3, with D possibly matching TRBD1 (5 bases). The CDR3 runs to 15 residues. Germline-derived CDR1 and CDR2 are LNHDA and SQIVND (reference sequence). V lost 3 bases and J lost 1, with 11 bases in between. CDR3 amino acids: CASSIKGYGTDTQYF. Written as DNA, the CDR3 is TGTGCCAGTAGTATCAAGGGGTACGGCACAGATACGCAGTATTTT.

This clone showed up just once. This sequence joins TRBV19 and TRBJ1-2; a possible D gene is TRBD1 (5 bases). CDR3 length equals 14 residues. Trimming left V 3 bases short and J 8 bases short, with 16 bases between. Germline V lookup: CDR1 LNHDA, CDR2 SQIVND (reference sequence). The CDR3 nucleotides read TGTGCCAGTAGTATGCAAGTCGCGGGGGAGGGCTACACCTTC. Amino acid sequence: CASSMQVAGEGYTF.

V usage is TRBV28 and J usage is TRBJ2-7, with D hard to call. V lost 3 bases, J lost 0 bases, and 6 bases lay in between. CDR3 length: 13 residues. Germline CDR1 MDHEN, CDR2 SYDVKM. The DNA for the CDR3 is TGTGCCAGCAGTTTTGAGAGCTCCTACGAGCAGTACTTC. Amino acids: CASSFESSYEQYF.

The chain links TRBV4-1 to TRBJ1-1; D not certain. Trimming removed 0 bases at V and 2 bases at J, with 10 bases between. CDR3 length: 15 residues. Germline CDR1 and CDR2: MGHRA and YSYEKL. The DNA of the CDR3 is TGCGCCAGCAGCCAAGATCGCGAGGTAAACACTGAAGCTTTCTTT. Translated: CASSQDREVNTEAFF.

The V call is TRBV7-9, the J call TRBJ2-7; D may match TRBD1 or TRBD2 (6 bases each). Germline assignment: CDR1 SEHNR and CDR2 FQNEAQ (reference sequence). The CDR3 contains 15 residues. Trimming stripped 6 bases from V and 1 base from J, with 16 bases between. The CDR3 spells CASSSKIGGSYEQYF. The CDR3 DNA follows: TGTGCCAGCAGTTCAAAGATAGGGGGGTCCTACGAGCAGTACTTC.

The chain employs TRBV28 and TRBJ1-5, with unresolved D. CDR1 and CDR2 from the germline V gene are MDHEN and SYDVKM. Trimming took off 5 bases at V and 5 bases at J, with 4 bases between the two ends. The CDR3 has 11 residues. CDR3 DNA sequence: TGTGCCAGCAGTGACGATCAGCCCCAGCATTTT. It yields the protein CASSDDQPQHF.